The 8 T cell receptor beta chains below were found in one sample sequenced in a study of T cells of healthy individuals. From the 5' RACE reads, TCRdb called clonotypes with MiXCR, one entry per CDR3 protein. The sample records 65,000 to 90,000 distinct CDR3 sequences, approximately 5.4% being singletons. The receptors here all came from a female donor in good health.

This clonotype has just a few counts. The rearrangement uses TRBV30 and TRBJ2-7; 7 nucleotides line up with TRBD1. Germline V gene sequence: CDR1 GTSNPN, CDR2 SVGIG (reference sequence). CDR3 size: 11 residues. The junction had 4 bases not matched to a gene; V was cut back by 8 bases and J by 3 bases. CDR3 coding DNA: TGTGCCAGTCGGGACAGCTACGAGCAGTACTTC. Residues: CASRDSYEQYF.

This clonotype was counted ten times or more. V and J are TRBV2 and TRBJ2-3; the D gene is possibly TRBD2 (5 bases). The germline V gene encodes CDR1 SNHLY and CDR2 FYNNEI. There are 15 residues in the CDR3. Trimming removed 10 bases from V and 0 bases from J, with 17 bases in between. For the CDR3, the DNA is TGTGCCACCACCTTAAGCCAGCGGAGCACAGATACGCAGTATTTT. This encodes CATTLSQRSTDTQYF.

V is TRBV15 and J is TRBJ2-1; D possibly corresponds to TRBD1 (6 bases). The CDR3 extends over 12 amino acids. V shed 5 bases and J shed 6 bases, with 8 bases lying between them. CDR1 is LNHNV, CDR2 YYDKDF, per germline (reference sequence). The chain's CDR3 is CATSEQGNEQFF. CDR3 DNA sequence: TGTGCCACCAGCGAACAGGGCAATGAGCAGTTCTTC. The full variable domain, in which reference TRBV15 and TRBJ2-1 provide the parts outside the CDR3, is DAMVIQNPRYQVTQFGKPVTLSCSQTLNHNVMYWYQQKSSQAPKLLFHYYDKDFNNEADTPDNFQSRRPNTSFCFLDIRSPGLGDTAMYLCATSEQGNEQFFGPGTRLTVL.

The CDR3 is CASSFPRQGAAKNIQYF. The CDR3 region has the DNA TGTGCCAGCAGCTTCCCCCGACAGGGGGCAGCCAAAAACATTCAGTACTTC. The gene calls are TRBV7-9 and TRBJ2-4; 10 bases are a match to TRBD1. Germline V gives CDR1 SEHNR, CDR2 FQNEAQ (reference sequence). J gave up 0 bases and V 3 bases, and 5 bases lay outside the gene matches. This CDR3 has 17 amino acids.

This clonotype has ten or more counts. In nucleotides, the CDR3 is TGTGCCAGCAGCTTCACGGGACAGCCGAACACTGAAGCTTTCTTT. Translated, it gives CASSFTGQPNTEAFF. The V call is TRBV7-2, the J call TRBJ1-1; 7 bases are a match to TRBD1. Trimming removed 3 bases from V and 1 base from J; junction bases left unmatched: 5. CDR1 and CDR2 from the germline V gene are SGHTA and FQGNSA. The CDR3 loop spans 15 amino acids.

This clonotype showed up many times. The chain joins TRBV3-1 to TRBJ2-7, with D unclear. Germline V gives CDR1 LGHDT, CDR2 YNNKEL (reference sequence). Trimming pared 1 base from V and 12 bases from J, leaving 10 bases between. The CDR3 contains 11 residues. CDR3 sequence reads: CASSQAGPTYF. The CDR3, as DNA: TGTGCCAGCAGCCAAGCCGGGCCGACGTACTTC.

This clonotype was detected only a few times. The rearrangement uses TRBV29-1 and TRBJ2-2, with 7 bases aligning to TRBD2. Germline values: CDR1 SQVTM, CDR2 ANQGSEA. The CDR3 runs to 14 residues. The CDR3 nucleotides are TGCGACCAAAGCGGGAAAAGGGGTACCGGGGAGCTGTTTTTT. It codes for CDQSGKRGTGELFF.

The sample holds many counts of this clonotype. The V gene is TRBV20-1, the J gene TRBJ2-1, with D maybe TRBD2 (6 bases). The CDR3 extends over 15 amino acids. Looked up from germline, CDR1 is DFQATT and CDR2 is SNEGSKA (reference sequence). The V end was cut by 0 bases, the J end by 6 bases, with 15 bases between. Here the CDR3 reads CSARDPLRTTNEQFF. CDR3 DNA sequence: TGCAGTGCTAGAGACCCCCTAAGGACTACCAATGAGCAGTTCTTC.